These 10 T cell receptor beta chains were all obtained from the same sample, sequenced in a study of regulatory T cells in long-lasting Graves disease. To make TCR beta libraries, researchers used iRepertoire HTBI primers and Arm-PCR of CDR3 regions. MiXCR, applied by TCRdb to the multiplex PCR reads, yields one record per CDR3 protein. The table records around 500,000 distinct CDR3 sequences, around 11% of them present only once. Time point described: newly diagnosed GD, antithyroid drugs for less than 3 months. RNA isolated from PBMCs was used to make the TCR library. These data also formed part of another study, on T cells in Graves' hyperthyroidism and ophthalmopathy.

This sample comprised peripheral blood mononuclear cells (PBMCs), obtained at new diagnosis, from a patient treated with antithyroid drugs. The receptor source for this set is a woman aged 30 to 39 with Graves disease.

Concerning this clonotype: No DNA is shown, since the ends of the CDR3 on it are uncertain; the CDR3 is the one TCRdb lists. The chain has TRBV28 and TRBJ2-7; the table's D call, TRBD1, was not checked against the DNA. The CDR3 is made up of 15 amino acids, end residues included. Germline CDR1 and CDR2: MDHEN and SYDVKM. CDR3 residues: CASSFFGQGPNEQYF.

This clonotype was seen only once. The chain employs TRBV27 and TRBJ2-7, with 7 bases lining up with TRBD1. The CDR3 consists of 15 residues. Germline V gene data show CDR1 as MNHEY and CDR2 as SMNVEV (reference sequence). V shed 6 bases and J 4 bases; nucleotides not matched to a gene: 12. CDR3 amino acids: CASRPWGTETYEQYF. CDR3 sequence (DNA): TGTGCCAGCAGACCTTGGGGGACAGAGACTTACGAGCAGTACTTC.

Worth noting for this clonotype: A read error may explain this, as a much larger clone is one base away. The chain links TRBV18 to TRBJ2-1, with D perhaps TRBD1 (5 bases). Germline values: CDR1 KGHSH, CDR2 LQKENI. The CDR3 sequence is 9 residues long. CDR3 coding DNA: TGTGCCAGCTCACCACACAAGGGGTTC. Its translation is CASSPHKGF.

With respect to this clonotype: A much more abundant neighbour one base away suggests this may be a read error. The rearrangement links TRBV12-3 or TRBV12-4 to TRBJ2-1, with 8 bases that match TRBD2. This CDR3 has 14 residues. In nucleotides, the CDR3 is TGTGCCAACAGTTATCAAGCGGGAGAGACTGAGCAGTTCTTC. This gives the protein CANSYQAGETEQFF.

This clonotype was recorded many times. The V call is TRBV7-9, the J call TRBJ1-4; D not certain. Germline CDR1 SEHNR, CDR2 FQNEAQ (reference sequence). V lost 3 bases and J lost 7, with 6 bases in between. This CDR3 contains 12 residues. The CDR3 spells CASSLATEKLFF. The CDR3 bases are TGTGCCAGCAGCTTGGCCACTGAAAAACTGTTTTTT. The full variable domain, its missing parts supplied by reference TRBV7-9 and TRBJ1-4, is DTGVSQNPRHKITKRGQNVTFRCDPISEHNRLYWYRQTLGQGPEFLTYFQNEAQLEKSRLLSDRFSAERPKGSFSTLEIQRTEQGDSAMYLCASSLATEKLFFGSGTQLSVL.

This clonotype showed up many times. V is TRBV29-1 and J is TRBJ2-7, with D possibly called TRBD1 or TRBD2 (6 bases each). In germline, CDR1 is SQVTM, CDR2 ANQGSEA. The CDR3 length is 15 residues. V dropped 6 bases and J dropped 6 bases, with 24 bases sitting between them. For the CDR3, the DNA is TGCAGCGTCGTGGCGGGACAACTCATCGAAGCCGAGCAGTACTTC. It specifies CSVVAGQLIEAEQYF.

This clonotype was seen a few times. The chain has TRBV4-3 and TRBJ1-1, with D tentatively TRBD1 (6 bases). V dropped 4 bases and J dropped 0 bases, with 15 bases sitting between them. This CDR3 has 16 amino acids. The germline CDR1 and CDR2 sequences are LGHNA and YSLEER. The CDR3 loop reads CASSLMTGSLNTEAFF. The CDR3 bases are TGCGCCAGCAGCCTAATGACAGGCAGTCTGAACACTGAAGCTTTCTTT.

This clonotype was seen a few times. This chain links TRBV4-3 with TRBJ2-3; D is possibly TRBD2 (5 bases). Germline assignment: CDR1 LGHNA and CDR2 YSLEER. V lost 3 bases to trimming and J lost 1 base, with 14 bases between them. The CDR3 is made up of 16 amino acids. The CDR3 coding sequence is TGCGCCAGCAGCCATGATGGGCTAGCCGGCACAGATACGCAGTATTTT. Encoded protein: CASSHDGLAGTDTQYF.

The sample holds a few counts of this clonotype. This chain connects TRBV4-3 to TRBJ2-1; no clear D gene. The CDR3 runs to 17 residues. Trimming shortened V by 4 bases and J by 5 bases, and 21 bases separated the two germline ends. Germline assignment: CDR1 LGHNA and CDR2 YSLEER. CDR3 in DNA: TGCGCCAGCAGCCTCTCCCTACGACCATCCCGGCACAATGAGCAGTTCTTC. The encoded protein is CASSLSLRPSRHNEQFF.

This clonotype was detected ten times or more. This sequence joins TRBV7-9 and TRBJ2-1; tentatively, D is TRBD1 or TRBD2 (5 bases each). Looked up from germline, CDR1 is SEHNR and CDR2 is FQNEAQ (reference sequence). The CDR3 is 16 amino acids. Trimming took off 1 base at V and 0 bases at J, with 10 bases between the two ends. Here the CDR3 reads CASSLVAGSSYNEQFF. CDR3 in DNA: TGTGCCAGCAGCTTAGTGGCAGGGAGCTCCTACAATGAGCAGTTCTTC.